This is a list of T cell receptor beta chains from one sample in a study of early T cells in non-severe SARS-CoV-2 infection. Each CDR3 protein is one row after TCRdb ran MiXCR on the 5' RACE reads. Among tens of thousands of distinct CDR3 sequences listed, under 4.5% were seen once. Sequenced: whole blood. These receptors were taken from an adult who was a healthcare worker with PCR-confirmed SARS-CoV-2 infection or an uninfected control (not recorded which). The CDR3 runs from the conserved cysteine through the conserved F or W. Fields, in order: J gene, V gene, D gene, clone size, CDR3 protein, CDR3 DNA. D genes are given only for firm matches. Size values are once, few and many counts, or a class for expanded clones, and some rows have none.

>TRBJ2-3|TRBV19|-|many
CASSKPGERAVNTQYF
TGTGCCAGTAGTAAACCCGGTGAACGGGCAGTGAATACGCAGTATTTT
>TRBJ2-2|TRBV7-6|TRBD1|-
CASSPRTGSGGELFF
TGTGCCAGCAGCCCTCGGACAGGGTCAGGCGGGGAGCTGTTTTTT
>TRBJ2-1|TRBV7-8|-|many
CASSLGRDPTYNEQFF
TGTGCCAGCAGCTTAGGCCGGGACCCTACCTACAATGAGCAGTTCTTC
>TRBJ2-3|TRBV6-6|-|few
CASSYLSSTDTQYF
TGTGCCAGCAGTTACCTCTCCAGCACAGATACGCAGTATTTT
>TRBJ1-5|TRBV7-2|TRBD1|many
CASSSGQGIQPQHF
TGTGCCAGCAGCTCCGGACAGGGGATTCAGCCCCAGCATTTT
>TRBJ2-5|TRBV6-5|-|many
CASSRQLARETQYF
TGTGCCAGCAGCAGACAGCTTGCGAGGGAGACCCAGTACTTC
>TRBJ1-2|TRBV7-9|TRBD1|many
CAGEDRVYGYTF
TGTGCCGGGGAAGACAGGGTATATGGCTACACCTTC
>TRBJ2-5|TRBV7-7|-|many
CASSTGSGAQETQYF
TGTGCTAGCAGCACGGGTTCGGGCGCCCAAGAGACCCAGTACTTC
>TRBJ2-5|TRBV20-1|-|many
CSAHPAGKETQYF
TGCAGTGCCCACCCGGCGGGTAAAGAGACCCAGTACTTC
>TRBJ2-1|TRBV19|TRBD2|many
CAVTSGGNNEQFF
TGTGCCGTTACTAGCGGGGGTAACAATGAGCAGTTCTTC
>TRBJ1-1|TRBV2|-|few
CAIGEGTEAFF
TGTGCCATTGGTGAAGGCACTGAAGCTTTCTTT
>TRBJ1-1|TRBV6-1|-|many
CASSEWGDTEAFF
TGTGCCAGCAGTGAGTGGGGGGACACTGAAGCTTTCTTT
>TRBJ2-1|TRBV4-1|-|many
CASSQGERVRNEQFF
TGCGCCAGCAGCCAAGGGGAGCGGGTAAGGAATGAGCAGTTCTTC
>TRBJ1-4|TRBV12-3/TRBV12-4|-|-
CASSLRGHFSRDEKLFF
TGTGCCAGCAGTTTAAGGGGACACTTTTCACGGGATGAAAAACTGTTTTTT
>TRBJ2-3|TRBV12-3/TRBV12-4|-|few
CASSFRDTDTQYF
TGTGCCAGCAGTTTTCGGGACACAGATACGCAGTATTTT
>TRBJ2-3|TRBV4-1|-|-
CASSQPPTDTQYF
TGCGCCAGCAGCCAACCCCCCACAGATACGCAGTATTTT
>TRBJ1-3|TRBV12-3/TRBV12-4|TRBD1|few
CASSWTGSENTIYF
TGTGCCAGCAGTTGGACAGGCTCTGAAAACACCATATATTTT
>TRBJ1-5|TRBV12-3/TRBV12-4|-|many
CASRQNREGNQPQHF
TGTGCCAGCAGACAAAACAGGGAGGGCAATCAGCCCCAGCATTTT
>TRBJ2-2|TRBV9|-|many
CASSVGRTGELFF
TGTGCCAGCAGCGTGGGTAGGACCGGGGAGCTGTTTTTT
>TRBJ2-3|TRBV20-1|TRBD2|many
CSALAGGSTDTQYF
TGCAGTGCTTTAGCGGGAGGGAGCACAGATACGCAGTATTTT
>TRBJ1-2|TRBV5-1|-|many
CASSRDIQGAARGYTF
TGCGCCAGCAGCAGGGATATACAGGGAGCCGCGCGGGGTTACACCTTC
>TRBJ2-3|TRBV29-1|-|-
CSVLVLEDTQYF
TGCAGCGTTCTAGTCCTAGAAGATACGCAGTATTTT
>TRBJ2-1|TRBV20-1|TRBD2|-
CSARDPGGYANEQFF
TGCAGTGCTAGAGATCCGGGGGGGTACGCGAATGAGCAGTTCTTC
>TRBJ2-6|TRBV5-1|TRBD1|many
CASSPKETGSPSGANVLTF
TGCGCCAGCAGCCCAAAAGAGACAGGGTCCCCCTCTGGGGCCAACGTCCTGACTTTC
>TRBJ2-3|TRBV12-3/TRBV12-4|TRBD2|once
CASSPRGRDRDTQYF
TGTGCCAGCAGTCCCCGGGGGAGGGACCGTGATACGCAGTATTTT
>TRBJ2-7|TRBV20-1|TRBD1|many
CSAHDRGATYEQYF
TGCAGTGCTCACGACAGGGGCGCTACCTACGAGCAGTACTTC
>TRBJ1-6|TRBV27|-|many
CASSLSANSPLHF
TGTGCCAGCAGTTTATCTGCGAATTCACCCCTCCACTTT
>TRBJ1-3|TRBV3-1|-|few
CASSRGDGNTIYF
TGTGCCAGCAGCCGGGGGGATGGAAACACCATATATTTT
>TRBJ1-3|TRBV19|TRBD1|many
CASGQGNTIYF
TGTGCCAGTGGACAGGGGAACACCATATATTTT
>TRBJ1-1|TRBV12-5|TRBD1|-
CASGTGGTRGMLVNTEAFF
TGTGCTAGTGGCACAGGGGGAACTCGGGGCATGTTAGTGAACACTGAAGCTTTCTTT
>TRBJ2-6|TRBV6-5|TRBD1|-
CASSRAQGASGANVLTF
TGTGCCAGCAGCCGCGCACAGGGGGCCTCTGGGGCCAACGTCCTGACTTTC
>TRBJ2-5|TRBV7-3|TRBD2|many
CASSQGTRAGETQYF
TGTGCCAGCAGCCAGGGGACTAGAGCCGGGGAGACCCAGTACTTC
>TRBJ2-3|TRBV7-3|TRBD2|many
CASSAYTSGEADTQYF
TGTGCCAGCAGCGCGTATACTAGCGGTGAGGCAGATACGCAGTATTTT
>TRBJ2-2|TRBV30|TRBD2|-
CAWRDGGSDTGELFF
TGTGCCTGGAGGGATGGCGGGAGCGACACCGGGGAGCTGTTTTTT
>TRBJ2-7|TRBV11-1|-|-
CASSIGQTYEQYF
TGTGCCAGCAGCATAGGACAGACCTACGAGCAGTACTTC
>TRBJ1-2|TRBV20-1|-|few
CSAREVSGVKGYGYTF
TGCAGTGCTAGAGAAGTATCGGGGGTAAAGGGGTATGGCTACACCTTC
>TRBJ2-7|TRBV7-2|-|many
CASSLIRGEQYF
TGTGCCAGCAGCCTTATCCGGGGGGAGCAGTACTTC
>TRBJ2-7|TRBV14|-|-
CASRRTGTRPGEQYF
TGTGCCAGCAGAAGAACCGGGACACGGCCCGGCGAGCAGTACTTC
>TRBJ2-7|TRBV11-2|-|many
CASSIGPASYEQYF
TGTGCCAGCAGCATCGGACCAGCGTCCTACGAGCAGTACTTC
>TRBJ1-2|TRBV27|TRBD1|few
CASRPGQKVNYGYTF
TGTGCCAGCAGGCCGGGACAGAAGGTAAACTATGGCTACACCTTC